The 5 T cell receptor beta chains presented below share a single source sample, sequenced in a study of blood T cell repertoires in COVID-19 (dated by TCRdb to the early 2020s). Library method: the immunoSEQ multiplex PCR assay. TCRdb's version of the immuneACCESS table is confined to in-frame rearrangements and falls short of the full clone set. An unresolved V gene accounts for under half of the shortfall where checked; the remainder is of unknown origin. This sample holds around 250,000 clones; around 82% were observed only once. Just over 8.5% of the sample rests with the top ten. The specimen was peripheral blood. These receptors were obtained from a man in his forties with active or convalescent COVID-19.

This clone was detected a few times. CDR3: CASSQQGATEAFF. As DNA, the CDR3 is TGTGCCAGCAGTCAACAGGGGGCCACTGAAGCTTTCTTT. The genes are TRBV7-9 and TRBJ1-1, with 9 bases lining up with TRBD1. The V gene end was trimmed by 6 bases and the J gene end by 4 bases; junction bases not matched to a gene: 3. Germline CDR1 is SEHNR and CDR2 is FQNEAQ (reference sequence). This CDR3 comprises 13 residues.

The gene calls are TRBV7-2 and TRBJ2-2; D might be TRBD2 (6 bases). Germline V lookup: CDR1 SGHTA, CDR2 FQGNSA. This CDR3 has 14 amino acids. V dropped 8 bases and J dropped 2 bases, with 12 bases sitting between them. The CDR3: CASVGLRNTGELFF. The DNA for the CDR3 is TGTGCCAGCGTGGGACTCCGAAACACCGGGGAGCTGTTTTTT.

The chain employs TRBV21-1 and TRBJ1-1; whether TRBD1, the table's D call, matches the DNA was not checked. TRBV21-1 is a documented pseudogene. The CDR3 has 18 residues. In DNA form, the CDR3 reads TGTGCCAGCAGCAAACTAGGACAGGCAGGGAAAATTAACACTGAAGCTTTCTTT. This codes for CASSKLGQAGKINTEAFF.

This clone appeared a few times. The chain has TRBV7-3 and TRBJ2-1; TRBD1 agrees at 7 bases. Germline V gene sequence: CDR1 SGHTA, CDR2 FQGTGA. CDR3 length: 16 amino acids. Losses at the gene ends were 5 bases for V and 6 bases for J; bases not matched to a gene: 13. The chain's CDR3 is CASSQPGTVGTNEQFF. The CDR3 DNA sequence: TGTGCCAGCAGCCAGCCCGGGACAGTAGGTACCAATGAGCAGTTCTTC.

This sequence joins TRBV24-1 and TRBJ2-2, with D tentatively TRBD2 (6 bases). This CDR3 is 15 amino acids long. Germline CDR1 is KGHDR and CDR2 is SFDVKD. With 1 base removed from V and 3 bases from J, the gap between germline ends came to 8 bases. The CDR3 region is CATSDLGGDTGELFF. Written as DNA, the CDR3 is TGTGCCACCAGTGATTTAGGCGGGGACACCGGGGAGCTGTTTTTT.